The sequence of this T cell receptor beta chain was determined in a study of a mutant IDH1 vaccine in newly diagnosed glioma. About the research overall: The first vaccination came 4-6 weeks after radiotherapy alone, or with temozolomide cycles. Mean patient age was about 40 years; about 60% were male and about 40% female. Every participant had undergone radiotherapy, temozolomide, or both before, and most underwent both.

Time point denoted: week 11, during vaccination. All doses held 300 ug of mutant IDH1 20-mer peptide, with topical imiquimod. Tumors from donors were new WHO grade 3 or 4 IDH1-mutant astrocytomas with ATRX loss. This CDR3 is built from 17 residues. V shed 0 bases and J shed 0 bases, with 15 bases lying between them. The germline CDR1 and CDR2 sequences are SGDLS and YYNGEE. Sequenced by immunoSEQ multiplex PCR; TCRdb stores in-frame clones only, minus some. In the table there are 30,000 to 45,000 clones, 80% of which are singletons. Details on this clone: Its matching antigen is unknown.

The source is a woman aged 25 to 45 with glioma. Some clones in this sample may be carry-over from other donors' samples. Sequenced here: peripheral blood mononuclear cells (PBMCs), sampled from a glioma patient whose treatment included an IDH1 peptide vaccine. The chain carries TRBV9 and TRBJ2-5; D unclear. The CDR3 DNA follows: TGTGCCAGCAGCGTAGCTTTTGGGTTAGCCGACCAAGAGACCCAGTACTTC. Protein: CASSVAFGLADQETQYF.